This TCR beta chain stems from a study of blood T cell repertoires in COVID-19. No more than 2 weeks before study entry, exposed participants had met a case of COVID-19. Trimming took 2 bases from V and 7 from J, leaving 12 bases between them. Germline CDR1 and CDR2: LGHNA and YNFKEQ. CDR3 length: 14 residues. The protocol was immunoSEQ multiplex PCR, while the TCRdb copy is restricted to in-frame clones and leaves out a portion. This sample has approximately 150,000 clones, with about nine tenths found just once. The TCR was taken from a woman aged 35 to 49 who had been exposed to COVID-19. The chain recombines TRBV4-2 with TRBJ1-5; D not certain. Input material: PBMCs or T cells enriched from blood (not recorded which). The CDR3 loop reads CASSQSRADQPQHF. CDR3 DNA: TGTGCCAGCAGCCAATCGAGGGCTGACCAGCCCCAGCATTTT.